Each of the 8 T cell receptor beta chains below was sequenced from the same sample in a study of blood T cell repertoires in COVID-19. Measured with immunoSEQ multiplex PCR; TCRdb has only the in-frame clones, and not every one. Found here are 200,000 to 250,000 clones, more than 80% of them singletons; the top ten hold over 2%. Sequencing was performed on peripheral blood. All receptors derive from a man younger than 45 who had recovered from COVID-19.

The chain uses TRBV7-2 and TRBJ1-6, with a weak D call TRBD1 (5 bases). The CDR3 length is 15 residues. Between the trimmed V and J ends, which lost 1 base and 7 bases, there was a span of 11 bases. Germline-derived CDR1 and CDR2 are SGHTA and FQGNSA. DNA of the CDR3: TGTGCCAGCAGCTTAGACAGGTATCCGAATTCACCCCTCCACTTT. Translated: CASSLDRYPNSPLHF.

The rearrangement uses TRBV30 and TRBJ2-1; D might be TRBD1 (7 bases). The ends were cut back, 5 bases at V and 3 bases at J, with 17 bases in the middle. This CDR3 spans 15 amino acids. Germline V lookup: CDR1 GTSNPN, CDR2 SVGIG (reference sequence). CDR3 in DNA: TGTGCCTGGCAACGCGGAGGGGGCCGCTACAATGAGCAGTTCTTC. Amino acid sequence: CAWQRGGGRYNEQFF.

The chain combines TRBV7-2 with TRBJ2-3; unclear D gene. V was trimmed by 5 bases and J by 0 bases, leaving 3 bases between them. The germline gives CDR1 SGHTA, CDR2 FQGNSA. The CDR3 loop spans 12 amino acids. The CDR3 DNA is TGTGCCAGCAGCCCTAGCACAGATACGCAGTATTTT. It specifies CASSPSTDTQYF. The full variable domain, rest sourced from reference TRBV7-2 and TRBJ2-3, is GAGVSQSPSNKVTEKGKDVELRCDPISGHTALYWYRQSLGQGLEFLIYFQGNSAPDKSGLPSDRFSAERTGGSVSTLTIQRTQQEDSAVYLCASSPSTDTQYFGPGTRLTVL.

V and J are TRBV19 and TRBJ2-7; 8 bases fit TRBD1. V was pared by 4 bases and J by 4 bases, with 9 bases of the junction left unmatched. Looked up from germline, CDR1 is LNHDA and CDR2 is SQIVND (reference sequence). This CDR3 region has 15 residues. The CDR3 DNA reads TGTGCCAGTAGTACAGGGGGCCCAACCCCTTACGAGCAGTACTTC. Translating it yields CASSTGGPTPYEQYF.

V gene TRBV10-1 combines with J gene TRBJ2-5, with TRBD2 as a possible D gene (5 bases). The germline V gene encodes CDR1 WNHNN and CDR2 SYGVQD (reference sequence). CDR3 length: 12 amino acids. The V gene lost 0 bases and the J gene lost 6 bases, with 5 bases spanning the gap. The CDR3 bases are TGCGCCAGCAGTGAGTCCGGGAAGACCCAGTACTTC. This encodes CASSESGKTQYF.

This clone was seen a single time. V usage is TRBV9 and J usage is TRBJ1-2; TRBD1 might be the D (5 bases). Germline values: CDR1 SGDLS, CDR2 YYNGEE. This CDR3 comprises 16 residues. The germline V and J ends were trimmed by 3 bases and 8 bases, with 23 bases remaining between them. The CDR3 DNA reads as TGTGCCAGCAGCGCACTCGGGGGTTGGTCAGGAGAGGGCTACACCTTC. Protein sequence: CASSALGGWSGEGYTF.

CDR3 region: CASTWRGAKAPLHF. As DNA, the CDR3 is TGTGCCAGCACCTGGCGGGGGGCGAAGGCACCCCTCCACTTT. The chain recombines TRBV28 with TRBJ1-6; maybe TRBD1 (6 bases). V lost 7 bases, J lost 11 bases, and 18 bases lay in between. CDR1 is MDHEN, CDR2 SYDVKM, per germline. The CDR3 totals 14 residues.

This clone was observed once. The chain links TRBV5-1 to TRBJ1-1; D ambiguous. With 6 bases removed from V and 6 bases from J, the gap between germline ends came to 9 bases. The CDR3 covers 11 residues. Germline V lookup: CDR1 SGHRS, CDR2 YFSETQ. Written as DNA, the CDR3 is TGCGCCAGCACCGGGGTGGCTGAAGCTTTCTTT. Translating gives CASTGVAEAFF. The variable domain in full, with the rest retrieved from reference TRBV5-1 and TRBJ1-1, is KAGVTQTPRYLIKTRGQQVTLSCSPISGHRSVSWYQQTPGQGLQFLFEYFSETQRNKGNFPGRFSGRQFSNSRSEMNVSTLELGDSALYLCASTGVAEAFFGQGTRLTVV.